This is a list of T cell receptor beta chains from one sample in a study of shared clonotypes between healthy human individuals. Some clones are missing from TCRdb's copy, which holds only in-frame ones; the method was immunoSEQ multiplex PCR. Of some 2,000,000 clones listed, 85% to 95% are singletons. The sequencing sample was made of naive CD4+ T cells sorted from blood. The receptors originated from a man aged 18 to 29 in good health. Both conserved end residues are part of each CDR3. D genes are given only for firm matches. Size tells how often a clone was seen (once, few, many) or the class of an expanded clone, and some rows leave it out.

D,J,V,size,DNA,CDR3
NA,TRBJ2-5,TRBV29-1,NA,TGCAGCGTTGAAGACAGGGGAGCGGAGACCCAGTACTTC,CSVEDRGAETQYF
NA,TRBJ2-7,TRBV18,NA,TGTGCCAGCTCACCAGTTCCATCATCCTACGAGCAGTACTTC,CASSPVPSSYEQYF
TRBD1,TRBJ2-4,TRBV4-1,NA,TGCGCCAGCAGCCAACTCACCGGGACAGGGGGCCAAAACATTCAGTACTTC,CASSQLTGTGGQNIQYF
NA,TRBJ2-1,TRBV20-1,NA,TGCAGTGCTGGAGATGAGCAGTTCTTC,CSAGDEQFF
NA,TRBJ1-1,TRBV18,NA,TGTGCCAGCTCCCCCAGGACAGAAAGGGCTGAAGCTTTCTTT,CASSPRTERAEAFF
TRBD1,TRBJ1-4,TRBV27,NA,TGTGCCAGCAGAAGACAGGGGGCCAGTGAAAAACTGTTTTTT,CASRRQGASEKLFF
TRBD1,TRBJ2-1,TRBV11-2,NA,TGTGCCAGCAGCCGGGACAGGGGCAATGAGCAGTTCTTC,CASSRDRGNEQFF
NA,TRBJ1-1,TRBV6-5,NA,TGTGCCAGCAGGATTACCAAGAACACTGAAGCTTTCTTT,CASRITKNTEAFF
NA,TRBJ2-6,TRBV2,NA,TGTGCCAGCAGCGAAGCCGTAAAAATCTCTGGGGCCAACGTCCTGACTTTC,CASSEAVKISGANVLTF
NA,TRBJ1-2,TRBV5-1,NA,TGCGCCAGCAGCTTGGAGGGGAGGAACTATGGCTACACCTTC,CASSLEGRNYGYTF
TRBD1,TRBJ2-7,TRBV6-5,NA,TGTGCCAGCAGTCTATACACGGGACAGGAGTACGAGCAGTACTTC,CASSLYTGQEYEQYF
NA,TRBJ2-5,TRBV6-6,NA,TGTGCCAGCAGCCGGGGGCCCCCAGGGGAGACCCAGTACTTC,CASSRGPPGETQYF
TRBD1,TRBJ2-7,TRBV5-3,NA,TGTGCCAGAAGAGTAATGGGACAGGGGATTAGGGGGCAGTACTTC,CARRVMGQGIRGQYF
NA,TRBJ2-7,TRBV27,NA,TGTGCCAGCAGTCCAGACGACTCCTACGAGCAGTACTTC,CASSPDDSYEQYF
TRBD1,TRBJ2-1,TRBV11-3,NA,TGTGCCAGCCCCCGGGCTGGACAGGGGGCAGGTGAGCAGTTCTTC,CASPRAGQGAGEQFF
NA,TRBJ1-5,TRBV11-2,NA,TGTGCCAGCAGCTTTGAGCGCAATCAGCCCCAGCATTTT,CASSFERNQPQHF
TRBD2,TRBJ2-7,TRBV6-5,NA,TGTGCCAGCAGCCCTCCGGGACTAGCGGGAGGCGAGCAGTACTTC,CASSPPGLAGGEQYF
NA,TRBJ1-2,TRBV9,NA,TGTGCCAGCAGCCGCACGAACGTAAACTATGGCTACACCTTC,CASSRTNVNYGYTF
NA,TRBJ2-7,TRBV2,NA,TGTGCCACCCAGGGAGCGCGGGTCTTCTCCTACGAGCAGTACTTC,CATQGARVFSYEQYF
NA,TRBJ1-4,TRBV7-8,NA,TGTGCCAGCAGCCTGCAGGGGAATCATAATGAAAAACTGTTTTTT,CASSLQGNHNEKLFF
NA,TRBJ2-1,TRBV7-8,NA,TGTGCCAGCAGCTTAGGGCCGCTAAATGAGCAGTTCTTC,CASSLGPLNEQFF
NA,TRBJ2-7,TRBV6-5,NA,TGTGCCAGCAGTTACTCGACAGGTGCCTACGAGCAGTACTTC,CASSYSTGAYEQYF
NA,TRBJ1-1,TRBV18,NA,TGTGCCAGCTCAGCCAACGAAGGTCAGGCTGAAGCTTTCTTT,CASSANEGQAEAFF
TRBD2,TRBJ2-3,TRBV25-1,once,TGTGCCAGCAGTGACCCCTTCGGTAGCGGGTTTGGGGATACGCAGTATTTT,CASSDPFGSGFGDTQYF
TRBD1,TRBJ2-1,TRBV9,few,TGTGCCAGCAGCGCCCTTCAGGGGGCCTACAATGAGCAGTTCTTC,CASSALQGAYNEQFF
NA,TRBJ2-1,TRBV6-5,NA,TGTGCCAGCAGGTGGAGCGGCTCCTACAATGAGCAGTTCTTC,CASRWSGSYNEQFF
NA,TRBJ2-7,TRBV27,once,TGTGCCAGCAGTTTGCAGAGGGGGTCTACCTACGAGCAGTACTTC,CASSLQRGSTYEQYF
NA,TRBJ1-5,TRBV5-1,NA,TGCGCCAGCAGCTTGAATCTAGAGGGCAATCAGCCCCAGCATTTT,CASSLNLEGNQPQHF